This T cell receptor (beta chain) appears in the sequencing data of a study of cytomegalovirus exposure and HLA in healthy donors. At the level of the study: There were some 120 million unique TCR beta sequences, drawn from about 179 million T cells, in an earlier analysis. HLA-typed donors contributed 80 million to 85 million unique TCRs, which were held in an early data release. Findings and limits, study-wide: Segments of the TCR beta V type were, in most cases, productive about 90% or about 30% of the time in an earlier analysis. Listed as cytomegalovirus-associated were about 160 TCR beta chains.

With 60 Vbeta and 13 Jbeta primers, the PCR was carried out. Assay: immunoSEQ multiplex PCR; the TCRdb copy retains only in-frame clones and omits some. The table lists 150,000 to 180,000 clones, 70% to 80% of them singletons. The CDR3 is 14 amino acids. The V and J ends lost 5 bases and 8 bases respectively, with 15 bases between them. Germline V CDR1 and CDR2: MNHNS, SASEGT. Notes on this clone: The antigen is undetermined.

The chain links TRBV6-1 to TRBJ1-4; D may be TRBD1 (6 bases). The sequencing sample was made of PBMCs. The sequence was obtained from a woman aged 40 to 50 in good health and CMV-seronegative. The CDR3 DNA follows: TGTGCCAGCAGTTTACAGGGTTCATGGGAAAAACTGTTTTTT. It encodes CASSLQGSWEKLFF.